The clone carrying this TCR beta chain was picked up many times. Antigen specificity is unknown. One end of the junction does not line up with germline, which may come from a read error. Looked up from germline, CDR1 is LGHNA and CDR2 is YNFKEQ. CDR3 length equals 16 residues. Each CDR3 protein is one row after TCRdb ran MiXCR on the reads. Among approximately 110,000 distinct CDR3 sequences, around 45% were seen once, and the ten largest hold approximately 74%. The data are from a study of T cell repertoires in cytomegalovirus infection. The chain recombines TRBV4-2 with TRBJ1-6; the D gene is possibly TRBD1 (5 bases). The sample here was CD8+ T cells from cultured PBMCs, taken from culture after CMV antigen stimulation. The TCR comes from a human donor in good health (CMV status not recorded). Some clones in this sample may be carry-over from other donors' samples. Here the CDR3 reads CASSRSGTAYNSPLHF. CDR3 coding DNA: TGTGCCAGCAGCCGGTCCGGGACCGCCTACAATTCACCCCTCCACTTT.